Below, 23 T cell receptor beta chains from the same sample are listed, as sequenced in a study of cytomegalovirus exposure and HLA in healthy donors. Vbeta (60) and Jbeta (13) primers were used in the PCR. Sequenced by immunoSEQ multiplex PCR; TCRdb stores in-frame clones only, minus some. The table records some 200,000 clones, roughly 76% of them present only once. Sequencing was done on a sample of PBMCs. These receptors came from a man aged 35-49 years in good health and CMV-seropositive.

This chain joins TRBV4-3 and TRBJ2-7, with 10 bases matching TRBD2. Germline V gene data show CDR1 as LGHNA and CDR2 as YSLEER. After removal of 0 bases from V and 2 bases from J, the junction contained 7 bases not matched to a gene. The CDR3 covers 17 residues. The CDR3 bases are TGCGCCAGCAGCCAAGAGAGCGTGGGACTAGCGCCCTACGAGCAGTACTTC. Amino acid sequence: CASSQESVGLAPYEQYF.

This chain joins TRBV27 and TRBJ1-4; 7 bases are shared with TRBD1. The CDR3 is made up of 13 amino acids. Germline V lookup: CDR1 MNHEY, CDR2 SMNVEV (reference sequence). V gave up 5 bases and J gave up 8 bases; unmatched junction bases: 5. CDR3 loop: CASSKTGSEKLFF. As DNA, the CDR3 is TGTGCCAGCAGTAAGACAGGGTCCGAAAAACTGTTTTTT.

The gene calls are TRBV6-1 and TRBJ2-7, with a tentative D call TRBD1 (6 bases). The CDR3 is 15 residues long. Trimming pared 4 bases from V and 6 bases from J, leaving 19 bases between. Germline V gene lookup returns CDR1 MNHNS and CDR2 SASEGT. CDR3 nucleotide sequence: TGTGCCAGCAGTGGCCGGGACATTCAAATAATCGAGCAGTACTTC. As protein: CASSGRDIQIIEQYF.

J is TRBJ2-7 and V is TRBV7-2; tentative D call: TRBD1 (7 bases). The germline gives CDR1 SGHTA, CDR2 FQGNSA. Trimming left V 2 bases short and J 5 bases short, with 13 bases between. This CDR3 has 14 amino acids. The CDR3, as DNA: TGTGCCAGCAGCTTACAGGGGGGCCTCCACGAGCAGTACTTC. This encodes CASSLQGGLHEQYF.

This clone was seen only a few times. This chain uses TRBV7-2 with TRBJ1-2, with D unclear. The CDR3 is 13 residues long. Trimming left V 5 bases short and J 7 bases short, with 14 bases between. Germline V lookup: CDR1 SGHTA, CDR2 FQGNSA. CDR3 sequence: CASSPGGRSGYTF. CDR3 bases: TGTGCCAGCAGCCCTGGAGGTAGAAGTGGCTACACCTTC.

The CDR3 here is CAWSWDRGADTQYF. CDR3 in DNA: TGTGCCTGGAGTTGGGACAGGGGGGCAGATACGCAGTATTTT. The chain joins TRBV30 to TRBJ2-3; TRBD1 aligns across 11 bases. V trimming: 2 bases; J trimming: 4 bases; junction bases outside the gene matches: 2. The CDR3 loop spans 14 amino acids. Germline lookup yields CDR1 GTSNPN and CDR2 SVGIG (reference sequence).

The chain links TRBV19 to TRBJ1-1; 11 bases match TRBD1. This CDR3 contains 15 residues. Germline V lookup: CDR1 LNHDA, CDR2 SQIVND (reference sequence). With 3 bases clipped from V and 4 bases from J, the junction kept 4 bases outside the gene matches. The CDR3 nucleotides are TGTGCCAGTAGTATTACCGGGACAGGGGGCACTGAAGCTTTCTTT. It specifies CASSITGTGGTEAFF.

The chain has TRBV5-6 and TRBJ1-1; tentative D call: TRBD1 (5 bases). V was shortened by 0 bases and J by 4 bases, with 13 bases between the two germline ends. Looked up from germline, CDR1 is SGHDT and CDR2 is YYEEEE. The length of the CDR3 is 15 residues. CDR3 amino acids: CASSLVRVMGTEAFF. The CDR3 bases are TGTGCCAGCAGCTTGGTCAGGGTAATGGGCACTGAAGCTTTCTTT. Filled out from reference TRBV5-6 and TRBJ1-1, the complete variable domain reads DAGVTQSPTHLIKTRGQQVTLRCSPKSGHDTVSWYQQALGQGPQFIFQYYEEEERQRGNFPDRFSGHQFPNYSSELNVNALLLGDSALYLCASSLVRVMGTEAFFGQGTRLTVV.

The chain recombines TRBV19 with TRBJ2-7, with TRBD1 as a possible D gene (6 bases). Trimming removed 2 bases at V and 2 bases at J, with 16 bases between. The CDR3 is made up of 16 amino acids. Looked up from germline, CDR1 is LNHDA and CDR2 is SQIVND (reference sequence). CDR3 region: CASSIIRFRGAYEQYF. The CDR3 DNA sequence: TGTGCCAGTAGTATAATAAGGTTCAGGGGCGCCTACGAGCAGTACTTC.

V usage is TRBV7-9 and J usage is TRBJ2-3, with TRBD1 matching 7 bases. From germline, CDR1 is SEHNR and CDR2 FQNEAQ (reference sequence). Unmatched junction bases numbered 2, after V lost 5 bases and J lost 0 bases. This CDR3 has 14 amino acids. The CDR3 loop is CASSRDSSTDTQYF. CDR3 bases: TGTGCCAGCAGCCGGGACAGTAGCACAGATACGCAGTATTTT.

This sequence joins TRBV23-1 and TRBJ2-7; the D is unclear. TRBV23-1 is flagged as an ORF with uncertain function. With 2 bases removed from V and 4 bases from J, the gap between germline ends came to 9 bases. The CDR3 is made up of 13 amino acids. This CDR3 reads CASSQLVCYEQYF. The CDR3, as DNA: TGCGCCAGCAGTCAACTAGTCTGTTACGAGCAGTACTTC.

The chain is built from TRBV30 and TRBJ1-2; 8 positions match TRBD1. From germline, CDR1 is GTSNPN and CDR2 SVGIG (reference sequence). The CDR3 has 16 amino acids. V was clipped by 3 bases and J by 4 bases; unmatched bases: 13. CDR3 sequence reads: CAWRVIIQGDGYGYTF. The CDR3 DNA is TGTGCCTGGAGGGTCATTATACAGGGGGACGGCTATGGCTACACCTTC.

The rearrangement joins TRBV28 to TRBJ1-2; D call uncertain. Trimming took 6 bases from V and 5 from J, leaving 25 bases between them. Germline-derived CDR1 and CDR2 are MDHEN and SYDVKM. CDR3 size: 17 residues. The CDR3 spells CASSQKETFRPWYGYTF. In nucleotides, the CDR3 is TGTGCCAGCAGCCAGAAAGAGACGTTCAGGCCTTGGTATGGCTACACCTTC.

The CDR3 nucleotides are TGTGCCAGCACCACCCGGGGTGTTATGAGCGAGCAGTACTTC. It codes for CASTTRGVMSEQYF. The chain is built from TRBV5-4 and TRBJ2-7, with D maybe TRBD2 (5 bases). This CDR3 is 14 amino acids long. CDR1 and CDR2 from the germline V gene are SGHNT and YYREEE (reference sequence). Trimming took 6 bases from V and 6 from J, leaving 19 bases between them.

The chain is built from TRBV9 and TRBJ1-2; weak D call: TRBD1 (6 bases). This CDR3 is built from 16 residues. V was cut by 7 bases and J by 5 bases, with 24 bases left in between. The germline CDR1 and CDR2 sequences are SGDLS and YYNGEE. As DNA, the CDR3 is TGTGCCAGCGCCCCCGGGGACACAAAGGGAAGTTATGGCTACACCTTC. Protein: CASAPGDTKGSYGYTF.

The V gene is TRBV2, the J gene TRBJ2-5, with 10 bases fitting TRBD2. Germline CDR1 is SNHLY and CDR2 is FYNNEI. The J segment lost 1 base and the V segment lost 1 base, leaving 0 bases of the junction unmatched. The CDR3 consists of 15 residues. CDR3 loop: CASSEVAGGQETQYF. In DNA form, the CDR3 reads TGTGCCAGCAGTGAAGTAGCGGGGGGCCAAGAGACCCAGTACTTC.

This sequence joins TRBV18 and TRBJ1-4; D remains ambiguous. Trimming stripped 6 bases from V and 3 bases from J, with 11 bases between. The CDR3 extends over 14 amino acids. Germline-derived CDR1 and CDR2 are KGHSH and LQKENI. The chain's CDR3 is CASSRVGANEKLFF. The DNA of the CDR3 is TGTGCCAGCTCGCGAGTCGGGGCTAATGAAAAACTGTTTTTT.

The rearrangement links TRBV7-2 to TRBJ2-3, with D perhaps matching TRBD2 (6 bases). V was trimmed by 0 bases and J by 0 bases, leaving 7 bases between them. Germline values: CDR1 SGHTA, CDR2 FQGNSA. This CDR3 region has 15 residues. The CDR3 DNA sequence: TGTGCCAGCAGCTTAGCGGGGGGTAGCACAGATACGCAGTATTTT. Amino acid sequence: CASSLAGGSTDTQYF.

This clone was seen a handful of times. The chain has TRBV28 and TRBJ2-6, with a possible D match to TRBD1 (5 bases). V was cut by 2 bases and J by 1 base, with 6 bases left in between. The CDR3 consists of 15 residues. The germline gives CDR1 MDHEN, CDR2 SYDVKM. CDR3 bases: TGTGCCAGCAGTTTAGGGGCTTCTGGGGCCAACGTCCTGACTTTC. Translated: CASSLGASGANVLTF. Supplemented by reference TRBV28 and TRBJ2-6, the full variable domain reads DVKVTQSSRYLVKRTGEKVFLECVQDMDHENMFWYRQDPGLGLRLIYFSYDVKMKEKGDIPEGYSVSREKKERFSLILESASTNQTSMYLCASSLGASGANVLTFGAGSRLTVL.

The genes are TRBV19 and TRBJ1-2, with 7 nucleotides matching TRBD1. With 5 bases clipped from V and 8 bases from J, the junction kept 8 bases outside the gene matches. The CDR3 length is 13 residues. In germline, CDR1 is LNHDA, CDR2 SQIVND (reference sequence). The CDR3 DNA follows: TGTGCCAGTAGTTTAGGGGGCCAACAGGGCTACACCTTC. It encodes CASSLGGQQGYTF.

This chain uses TRBV6-1 with TRBJ1-2; 10 nucleotides agree with TRBD1. The germline gives CDR1 MNHNS, CDR2 SASEGT. This CDR3 region has 14 residues. The V and J ends lost 5 bases and 5 bases, in that order; junction bases with no gene match: 5. The CDR3 here is CASSNPGQGYGYTF. In nucleotides, the CDR3 is TGTGCCAGCAGTAACCCGGGACAGGGGTATGGCTACACCTTC.

This clone was seen once. This sequence joins TRBV13 and TRBJ2-3; D is unresolved. This CDR3 is 13 amino acids long. The V and J ends lost 5 bases and 0 bases respectively, with 6 bases between them. Germline CDR1 and CDR2: PRHDT and FYEKMQ (reference sequence). The CDR3 spells CASSPTSTDTQYF. In DNA form, the CDR3 reads TGTGCCAGCAGCCCGACTAGCACAGATACGCAGTATTTT.

The chain is built from TRBV5-1 and TRBJ2-3; perhaps TRBD1 as D (5 bases). CDR3 length equals 14 residues. Deletions cut 4 bases from V and 3 bases from J, with 12 bases between. The germline gives CDR1 SGHRS, CDR2 YFSETQ. Here the CDR3 reads CASSIRASTDTQYF. CDR3 DNA: TGCGCCAGCAGCATCAGGGCTTCGACAGATACGCAGTATTTT.